This T cell receptor beta chain was identified in a study of control samples from healthy donors and cancer patients. V lost 2 bases and J 0 bases, leaving 14 bases between the germline ends. The CDR3 sequence is 16 residues long. Germline lookup yields CDR1 LNHDA and CDR2 SQIVND (reference sequence). Generated by immunoSEQ multiplex PCR, the TCRdb table keeps only in-frame clones and is missing some. The sample records under 100,000 clones, about 87% being singletons. This chain links TRBV19 with TRBJ2-7, with D perhaps assigned TRBD1 or TRBD2 (6 bases each). This TCR derives from a woman in her 70s in good health. Sequencing used blood. The CDR3 sequence is CASSISGGGYSYEQYF. CDR3 coding DNA: TGTGCCAGTAGTATATCCGGAGGGGGTTACTCCTACGAGCAGTACTTC.